This T cell receptor (beta chain) came from a study of cytomegalovirus exposure and HLA in healthy donors. Turning to the study itself: Of all 400 or so donors who were genotyped, roughly 85% belonged to the Caucasian-associated ancestry cluster. Study conclusions and caveats: In presence/absence analyses, roughly uniform sequencing depth across donors was assumed.

With respect to this clone: Its specificity is unknown.

In the PCR, 60 Vbeta and 13 Jbeta primers were used. How the authors handled the data: Among the unique TCR beta chains that a later analysis counted, around 72 million in all, about 11 million were shared. Measured with immunoSEQ multiplex PCR; TCRdb has only the in-frame clones, and not every one. V and J calls plus clone size are reproduced from that table; the DNA served to infer D and trimming. This sample yields 160,000 or so clones, of which approximately 81% are seen a single time; 1.5% to 2% belongs to the top ten. Germline loops: CDR1 KGHSH, CDR2 LQKENI. The length of the CDR3 is 15 residues. V was trimmed by 5 bases and J by 2 bases, leaving 15 bases between them.

The chain joins TRBV18 to TRBJ1-1; maybe TRBD1 (6 bases). Sequenced input: PBMCs. The origin of this receptor is a man between 18 and 35 years old in good health and CMV-seronegative. CDR3 DNA sequence: TGTGCCAGCTCAGTCTGGGACAAGGTAAACACTGAAGCTTTCTTT. Translating gives CASSVWDKVNTEAFF. The complete variable domain, with remaining parts taken from reference TRBV18 and TRBJ1-1, reads NAGVMQNPRHLVRRRGQEARLRCSPMKGHSHVYWYRQLPEEGLKFMVYLQKENIIDESGMPKERFSAEFPKEGPSILRIQQVVRGDSAAYFCASSVWDKVNTEAFFGQGTRLTVV.